Following are 26 T cell receptor beta chains from one sample sequenced in a study of cytomegalovirus exposure and HLA in healthy donors. Primers: 60 Vbeta forward and 13 Jbeta reverse. Produced via immunoSEQ multiplex PCR; TCRdb's table is partial and in-frame only. The sample contains 150,000 to 200,000 clones, roughly 65% of which appear only once. Sequences were obtained from PBMCs. These receptors were obtained from a young man in good health and CMV-seropositive.

A few counts support this clone. The V call is TRBV2, the J call TRBJ1-2, with TRBD1 matching over 10 bases. Germline trimming cut 6 bases from V and 8 bases from J; bases unmatched to any gene: 6. The CDR3 extends over 13 amino acids. Germline lookup yields CDR1 SNHLY and CDR2 FYNNEI. In DNA, the CDR3 is TGTGCCAGCAGAACCGGACAGGGGGACGGCTACACCTTC. This sequence encodes CASRTGQGDGYTF.

The chain is built from TRBV5-1 and TRBJ2-3; 12 bases are a match to TRBD2. This CDR3 has 14 amino acids. Losses at the gene ends were 4 bases for V and 5 bases for J; bases not matched to a gene: 2. The germline CDR1 and CDR2 sequences are SGHRS and YFSETQ. CDR3 DNA: TGCGCCAGCAGCCGGGGACTAGCGGGAGATACGCAGTATTTT. Protein product: CASSRGLAGDTQYF. Based on the CDR3 plus reference TRBV5-1 and TRBJ2-3, the full variable domain is KAGVTQTPRYLIKTRGQQVTLSCSPISGHRSVSWYQQTPGQGLQFLFEYFSETQRNKGNFPGRFSGRQFSNSRSEMNVSTLELGDSALYLCASSRGLAGDTQYFGPGTRLTVL.

This clone appeared a few times. The chain links TRBV11-2 to TRBJ2-3; the D gene is possibly TRBD1 (6 bases). Germline V lookup: CDR1 SGHAT, CDR2 FQNNGV. The V and J ends lost 1 base and 1 base respectively, with 9 bases between them. This CDR3 comprises 15 residues. This chain's CDR3 is CASSLVGARTDTQYF. CDR3 DNA: TGTGCCAGCAGCTTAGTGGGGGCCCGCACAGATACGCAGTATTTT.

This chain links TRBV10-3 with TRBJ1-1, with 8 bases that match TRBD1. CDR1 is ENHRY and CDR2 is SYGVKD in the germline V gene. J was trimmed by 1 base and V by 6 bases; bases with no gene match: 10. The CDR3 is made up of 16 amino acids. The CDR3 sequence is CAISDDGTGRNTEAFF. DNA of the CDR3: TGTGCCATCAGCGACGATGGGACAGGAAGGAACACTGAAGCTTTCTTT.

V and J are TRBV7-8 and TRBJ2-1; maybe TRBD1 (6 bases). CDR3 size: 17 residues. V dropped 5 bases and J dropped 0 bases, with 17 bases sitting between them. Per the germline V gene, CDR1 is SGHVS and CDR2 is FQNEAQ. The chain's CDR3 is CASSPRTVQSSYNEQFF. The CDR3, as DNA: TGTGCCAGCAGCCCCCGGACAGTTCAGAGCTCCTACAATGAGCAGTTCTTC.

Only one count was recorded for this clone. The chain employs TRBV6-6 and TRBJ1-5, with TRBD1 matching over 8 bases. Germline V gives CDR1 MNHNY, CDR2 SVGAGI (reference sequence). J lost 4 bases, V lost 2 bases, and 7 bases had no gene match. CDR3 length equals 16 residues. CDR3 residues: CASSYGSGGQNQPQHF. The CDR3 DNA follows: TGTGCCAGCAGTTACGGGTCAGGGGGCCAGAATCAGCCCCAGCATTTT.

The chain is built from TRBV7-6 and TRBJ2-3, with 12 bases aligning to TRBD2. The V and J ends lost 3 bases and 2 bases, in that order; junction bases with no gene match: 9. CDR3 length: 18 amino acids. Per germline, CDR1 SGHVS and CDR2 FNYEAQ. The CDR3 bases are TGTGCCAGCAGCTTTAGGGCTAGCGGGGGGGCGACCACAGATACGCAGTATTTT. This translates into CASSFRASGGATTDTQYF. Filled out from reference TRBV7-6 and TRBJ2-3, the complete variable domain reads GAGVSQSPRYKVTKRGQDVALRCDPISGHVSLYWYRQALGQGPEFLTYFNYEAQQDKSGLPNDRFSAERPEGSISTLTIQRTEQRDSAMYRCASSFRASGGATTDTQYFGPGTRLTVL.

Only one count was recorded for this clone. The CDR3 nucleotides read TGTGCCAGCAGCCCGACGACAGGGGCGACCACCGGGGAGCTGTTTTTT. Its translation: CASSPTTGATTGELFF. The chain is built from TRBV5-6 and TRBJ2-2; 8 bases are a match to TRBD1. V gave up 4 bases and J gave up 4 bases; unmatched junction bases: 9. There are 16 residues in the CDR3. Germline V gene lookup returns CDR1 SGHDT and CDR2 YYEEEE. Full variable domain (rest looked up from reference TRBV5-6 and TRBJ2-2): DAGVTQSPTHLIKTRGQQVTLRCSPKSGHDTVSWYQQALGQGPQFIFQYYEEEERQRGNFPDRFSGHQFPNYSSELNVNALLLGDSALYLCASSPTTGATTGELFFGEGSRLTVL.

The CDR3 DNA sequence: TGCGCCAGCAGCTTGACCACCGGGAATACGCAGTATTTT. Translated, it gives CASSLTTGNTQYF. V usage is TRBV5-1 and J usage is TRBJ2-3; tentatively, D is TRBD2 (5 bases). Germline V gene lookup returns CDR1 SGHRS and CDR2 YFSETQ. The CDR3 runs to 13 residues. Trimming stripped 1 base from V and 7 bases from J, with 10 bases between.

The V gene is TRBV28, the J gene TRBJ1-5; TRBD1 matches 8 bases. V was pared by 7 bases and J by 5 bases, with 7 bases of the junction left unmatched. Germline V gives CDR1 MDHEN, CDR2 SYDVKM. The CDR3 runs to 14 residues. Written as DNA, the CDR3 is TGTGCCAGCAATAGTGGACAGGGCGATCAGCCCCAGCATTTT. As protein: CASNSGQGDQPQHF. Supplemented by reference TRBV28 and TRBJ1-5, the full variable domain reads DVKVTQSSRYLVKRTGEKVFLECVQDMDHENMFWYRQDPGLGLRLIYFSYDVKMKEKGDIPEGYSVSREKKERFSLILESASTNQTSMYLCASNSGQGDQPQHFGDGTRLSIL.

V and J are TRBV5-1 and TRBJ2-2, with D uncertain. CDR3 length: 13 residues. V lost 5 bases to trimming and J lost 7 bases, with 12 bases between them. The germline V gene encodes CDR1 SGHRS and CDR2 YFSETQ. The CDR3 coding sequence is TGCGCCAGCAGACCCCCGGGTGACGGGGAGCTGTTTTTT. Translation: CASRPPGDGELFF.

This sequence joins TRBV2 and TRBJ1-6, with TRBD1 matching over 8 bases. Losses at the gene ends were 2 bases for V and 6 bases for J; bases not matched to a gene: 3. Germline loops: CDR1 SNHLY, CDR2 FYNNEI. CDR3 length: 15 amino acids. CDR3 region: CASSESGGPNSPLHF. The CDR3 DNA is TGTGCCAGCAGTGAATCAGGGGGCCCTAATTCACCCCTCCACTTT.

V and J are TRBV6-4 and TRBJ2-1, with 12 bases matching TRBD2. The germline V gene has CDR1 MRHNA and CDR2 SNTAGT. The CDR3 is 13 amino acids. Here the CDR3 DNA reads TGTGCAACCGGGACTAGCGGGTACAATGAGCAGTTCTTC. Translated, it gives CATGTSGYNEQFF.

This clone was observed a handful of times. The chain couples TRBV2 to TRBJ1-1; D is possibly TRBD1 (6 bases). V lost 7 bases and J lost 10, with 19 bases in between. CDR1 and CDR2 from the germline V gene are SNHLY and FYNNEI. The CDR3 length is 13 residues. CDR3 in amino acids: CASTEGGRGVAFF. CDR3 nucleotide sequence: TGTGCCAGCACCGAGGGGGGGAGAGGTGTAGCTTTCTTT.

This clone was detected only a few times. The V and J genes are TRBV19 and TRBJ1-2, with TRBD1 matching 11 bases. V was clipped by 5 bases and J by 4 bases; unmatched bases: 3. CDR1 and CDR2 from the germline V gene are LNHDA and SQIVND (reference sequence). The CDR3 covers 14 residues. CDR3 loop: CASSFGQGAYGYTF. The CDR3 DNA sequence: TGTGCCAGTAGTTTTGGACAGGGGGCCTATGGCTACACCTTC.

The chain is built from TRBV14 and TRBJ1-1, with TRBD1 identical over 7 bases. J was trimmed by 0 bases and V by 1 base; bases with no gene match: 5. This CDR3 has 16 residues. CDR1 SGHDN and CDR2 FVKESK come from the germline V gene. DNA for the CDR3: TGTGCCAGCAGCCAAGGACAGGGATTCATGAACACTGAAGCTTTCTTT. It specifies CASSQGQGFMNTEAFF.

This chain uses TRBV13 with TRBJ1-2, with 10 bases that match TRBD1. Germline V gene lookup returns CDR1 PRHDT and CDR2 FYEKMQ (reference sequence). CDR3 size: 14 residues. V was clipped by 2 bases and J by 8 bases; unmatched bases: 5. CDR3 coding DNA: TGTGCCAGCAGCTTAATGGGGACAGGGGAAGGCTACACCTTC. This sequence encodes CASSLMGTGEGYTF.

In this sample, this clone turned up many times. This chain links TRBV7-9 with TRBJ2-1; possible D gene TRBD2, 6 bases. With 5 bases removed from V and 6 bases from J, the gap between germline ends came to 20 bases. The germline CDR1 and CDR2 sequences are SEHNR and FQNEAQ (reference sequence). The CDR3 consists of 16 residues. CDR3 sequence: CASSGAGGQNPNEQFF. CDR3 DNA: TGTGCCAGCAGCGGGGCCGGGGGTCAAAATCCCAATGAGCAGTTCTTC.

J is TRBJ2-5 and V is TRBV6-5; 12 bases match TRBD2. Per germline, CDR1 MNHEY and CDR2 SVGAGI. This CDR3 has 13 amino acids. Trimming removed 5 bases from V and 5 bases from J; junction bases left unmatched: 0. CDR3 in DNA: TGTGCCAGCAGTGGGACTAGCGGGGAGACCCAGTACTTC. Amino acid sequence: CASSGTSGETQYF.

V gene TRBV11-2 combines with J gene TRBJ1-2, with D possibly matching TRBD1 (6 bases). This CDR3 has 15 residues. With 5 bases removed from V and 8 bases from J, the gap between germline ends came to 21 bases. Germline CDR1 and CDR2: SGHAT and FQNNGV. CDR3 in amino acids: CASSPAPGRQGGYTF. CDR3 coding DNA: TGTGCCAGCAGCCCAGCCCCGGGACGGCAGGGGGGCTACACCTTC.

The chain is built from TRBV28 and TRBJ1-2, with D possibly matching TRBD1 (5 bases). The CDR3 consists of 14 residues. Looked up from germline, CDR1 is MDHEN and CDR2 is SYDVKM. V was cut by 4 bases and J by 8 bases, with 17 bases left in between. In DNA form, the CDR3 reads TGTGCCAGCAGTTCTGGGGGGAAAGCCTCGGGCTACACCTTC. Amino acid sequence: CASSSGGKASGYTF.

The table lists this clone with a few counts. The chain couples TRBV5-4 to TRBJ2-4, with D tentatively TRBD1 (6 bases). Germline V lookup: CDR1 SGHNT, CDR2 YYREEE (reference sequence). V was trimmed by 4 bases and J by 3 bases, leaving 11 bases between them. The CDR3 totals 14 residues. This CDR3 is CASSRRGGKNIQYF. CDR3 sequence (DNA): TGTGCCAGCAGCCGTAGAGGGGGCAAAAACATTCAGTACTTC. The variable domain in full, completed from reference TRBV5-4 and TRBJ2-4, reads ETGVTQSPTHLIKTRGQQVTLRCSSQSGHNTVSWYQQALGQGPQFIFQYYREEENGRGNFPPRFSGLQFPNYSSELNVNALELDDSALYLCASSRRGGKNIQYFGAGTRLSVL.

The chain carries TRBV9 and TRBJ2-3; D gene uncertain. V gave up 2 bases and J gave up 1 base, with 11 bases separating them. The CDR3 is made up of 15 amino acids. Germline V lookup: CDR1 SGDLS, CDR2 YYNGEE. The chain's CDR3 is CASSVGGPGTDTQYF. The CDR3 region has the DNA TGTGCCAGCAGCGTGGGTGGGCCAGGCACAGATACGCAGTATTTT.

This clone was detected only a few times. The chain recombines TRBV5-6 with TRBJ2-3, with 9 bases that match TRBD2. Looked up from germline, CDR1 is SGHDT and CDR2 is YYEEEE. V lost 0 bases to trimming and J lost 3 bases; unmatched junction nucleotides: 8. CDR3 length: 17 amino acids. CDR3 nucleotide sequence: TGTGCCAGCAGCTTGGAAATAGCGGGGGACCTTACAGATACGCAGTATTTT. It is translated as CASSLEIAGDLTDTQYF.

The chain employs TRBV5-4 and TRBJ1-2, with a possible D match to TRBD1 (6 bases). The CDR3 contains 13 residues. V lost 4 bases and J 5 bases, leaving 12 bases between the germline ends. CDR1 and CDR2 (germline): SGHNT, YYREEE (reference sequence). For the CDR3, the DNA is TGTGCCAGCAGCGGACCAGGGGAATATGGCTACACCTTC. Translation: CASSGPGEYGYTF.

V gene TRBV4-1 combines with J gene TRBJ2-7, with D uncertain. The CDR3 sequence is 15 residues long. The germline V and J ends were trimmed by 0 bases and 3 bases, with 12 bases remaining between them. CDR1 is MGHRA and CDR2 is YSYEKL in the germline V gene. The CDR3 reads CASSQDIELDYEQYV. For the CDR3, the DNA is TGCGCCAGCAGCCAAGATATCGAATTGGACTACGAGCAGTACGTC.